This passage covers 15 T cell receptor beta chains from one sample sequenced in a study of CD8+CD57+ T cells in acquired aplastic anemia. By flow cytometry, patients selected for sequencing had shown an expansion of CD8+CD57+ cells. The template for TCR beta VDJ and CDR3 sequence profiling was genomic DNA. MiXCR, run by TCRdb on the reads, gives a single entry per CDR3 protein. The sample has some 120,000 distinct CDR3 sequences, approximately 50% seen once. Sequencing was done on a sample of sorted CD4+, CD8+, or CD8+CD57+ T cells (not recorded which) from PBMCs. These receptors were taken from a human donor with aplastic anemia.

This chain links TRBV7-9 with TRBJ2-7; possibly TRBD1 for D (5 bases). The CDR3 sequence is 12 residues long. Germline V gene lookup returns CDR1 SEHNR and CDR2 FQNEAQ (reference sequence). Trimming removed 6 bases from V and 2 bases from J, with 8 bases in between. CDR3 protein: CASSKGTYEQYF. DNA for the CDR3: TGTGCCAGCAGTAAGGGGACCTACGAGCAGTACTTC.

The chain's CDR3 is CASSHSREPHNEQFF. In DNA form, the CDR3 reads TGTGCCAGCAGCCACTCACGGGAGCCCCACAATGAGCAGTTCTTC. V gene TRBV6-4 combines with J gene TRBJ2-1, with D possibly TRBD2 on 6 matching bases. CDR1 is MRHNA and CDR2 is SNTAGT in the germline V gene. The V gene lost 6 bases and the J gene lost 5 bases, with 17 bases spanning the gap. The CDR3 has 15 residues.

The genes are TRBV25-1 and TRBJ1-6; possibly TRBD1 for D (6 bases). Germline CDR1 reads MGHDK; CDR2 reads SYGVNS. The CDR3 runs 13 residues. Trimming pared 7 bases from V and 6 bases from J, leaving 10 bases between. The DNA of the CDR3 is TGTGCCAGCAACATAGGGGGTAATTCACCCCTCCACTTT. This gives the protein CASNIGGNSPLHF.

The V call is TRBV10-3, the J call TRBJ2-1, with TRBD2 as a possible D gene (6 bases). Germline CDR1 ENHRY, CDR2 SYGVKD. The CDR3 extends over 15 amino acids. The V end lost 2 bases, the J end lost 9 bases, and 17 bases lay between the germline ends. The CDR3 DNA reads TGTGCCATCAGTGAGATTCGGGGGACTGACATTGAGCAGTTCTTC. As protein: CAISEIRGTDIEQFF.

This clonotype occurred many times. V and J are TRBV7-6 and TRBJ1-3; TRBD1 matches 12 bases. Germline V CDR1 and CDR2: SGHVS, FNYEAQ. The length of the CDR3 is 16 residues. The ends lost 5 bases at V and 3 bases at J; junction bases unmatched: 5. The CDR3 loop is CASSTGQGAGGNTIYF. The CDR3 nucleotides are TGTGCCAGCAGCACGGGACAGGGGGCCGGTGGAAACACCATATATTTT.

This clonotype was seen once. J is TRBJ2-7 and V is TRBV7-2, with a weak D call TRBD1 (6 bases). Germline V gene sequence: CDR1 SGHTA, CDR2 FQGNSA. The CDR3 runs to 16 residues. The ends were cut back, 1 base at V and 5 bases at J, with 18 bases in the middle. CDR3 sequence reads: CASSLVAMGQTHEQYF. CDR3 in DNA: TGTGCCAGCAGCTTAGTCGCTATGGGACAAACCCACGAGCAGTACTTC.

V usage is TRBV7-2 and J usage is TRBJ2-3, with D maybe TRBD2 (6 bases). The germline V and J ends were trimmed by 5 bases and 0 bases, with 12 bases remaining between them. Looked up from germline, CDR1 is SGHTA and CDR2 is FQGNSA. CDR3 length equals 15 residues. This chain's CDR3 is CASSRIGTSTDTQYF. CDR3 nucleotides: TGTGCCAGCAGCCGGATTGGGACTAGCACAGATACGCAGTATTTT.

The V gene is TRBV15, the J gene TRBJ2-7; 10 nucleotides align to TRBD1. The CDR3 has 15 residues. Germline CDR1 reads LNHNV; CDR2 reads YYDKDF (reference sequence). V dropped 1 base and J dropped 6; count of bases not matched to a gene: 6. CDR3 protein: CATSRGGQGGREQYF. DNA of the CDR3: TGTGCCACCAGCAGAGGAGGACAGGGGGGTCGCGAGCAGTACTTC.

This chain connects TRBV7-6 to TRBJ2-3, with a weak D call TRBD2 (6 bases). Trimming pared 4 bases from V and 0 bases from J, leaving 20 bases between. The CDR3 extends over 18 amino acids. Germline values: CDR1 SGHVS, CDR2 FNYEAQ. CDR3 loop: CASSYGLRADGSTDTQYF. The CDR3 nucleotides read TGTGCCAGCAGCTACGGACTACGAGCGGATGGTAGCACAGATACGCAGTATTTT.

This sequence joins TRBV27 and TRBJ1-5; TRBD1 matches at 7 bases. CDR1 and CDR2 (germline): MNHEY, SMNVEV (reference sequence). Losses at the gene ends were 0 bases for V and 4 bases for J; bases not matched to a gene: 6. The CDR3 has 16 amino acids. This chain's CDR3 is CASSLSYQGENQPQHF. CDR3 sequence (DNA): TGTGCCAGCAGTTTATCGTACCAGGGGGAAAATCAGCCCCAGCATTTT.

The CDR3, as DNA: TGTGCCACCAGCATTGACAGTTTCGAAAAACTGTTTTTT. The encoded protein is CATSIDSFEKLFF. The chain has TRBV15 and TRBJ1-4; possibly TRBD1 for D (5 bases). The ends were cut back, 4 bases at V and 8 bases at J, with 11 bases in the middle. The CDR3 loop spans 13 amino acids. Per germline, CDR1 LNHNV and CDR2 YYDKDF (reference sequence).

The V and J genes are TRBV19 and TRBJ1-2; TRBD1 is a possible D gene (5 bases). The V and J ends lost 6 bases and 6 bases respectively, with 20 bases between them. CDR3 length equals 15 residues. The germline CDR1 and CDR2 sequences are LNHDA and SQIVND (reference sequence). The CDR3 DNA reads TGTGCCAGTAGGACTCCCCGACAGTCAGTCAATGGCTACACCTTC. Amino acid sequence: CASRTPRQSVNGYTF.

The chain couples TRBV5-4 to TRBJ2-2; maybe TRBD1 (5 bases). V was shortened by 4 bases and J by 4 bases, with 14 bases between the two germline ends. The CDR3 is 15 amino acids. CDR1 and CDR2 (germline): SGHNT, YYREEE (reference sequence). CDR3 in DNA: TGTGCCAGCAGCAAGTCCCGACAGAGCACCGGGGAGCTGTTTTTT. This codes for CASSKSRQSTGELFF.

Note on this clonotype: At one boundary the junction diverges from the germline segment, which might be a read error. This chain uses TRBV7-8 with TRBJ2-5; D is undetermined. The CDR3 sequence is 13 residues long. From germline, CDR1 is SGHVS and CDR2 FQNEAQ. The CDR3 nucleotides are TGTGCTAGCAGCCCAAGGACGGGAGAGACCCAGTACTTC. Its protein is CASSPRTGETQYF.

V gene TRBV5-1 combines with J gene TRBJ2-1, with 8 bases matching TRBD2. V lost 3 bases to trimming and J lost 0 bases; unmatched junction nucleotides: 5. Per germline, CDR1 SGHRS and CDR2 YFSETQ. The CDR3 sequence is 16 residues long. CDR3 nucleotide sequence: TGCGCCAGCAGCTCGGGTGCGGGGGGCTCCTACAATGAGCAGTTCTTC. It is translated as CASSSGAGGSYNEQFF.